This paragraph reports one T cell receptor (beta chain). Its antigen is unknown. One heparinised blood draw averaging approximately 120 mL was given by each donor. The whole isolated RNA underwent reverse transcription, so sequencing captured expressed TCRB transcripts. The average read count of naive, central memory and regulatory T cell samples was several million. Measured with immunoSEQ multiplex PCR; TCRdb has only the in-frame clones, and not every one. The repertoire holds 100,000 to 150,000 clones, with 7% to 10% as singletons. The data are from a study of beta chain features in type 1 diabetes. Study observations and caveats: All four CD4+ subsets from Type 1 diabetes patients carried moderately but significantly shorter TCRB CDR3s.

This receptor was taken from a man between 25 and 39 years old with type 1 diabetes. The sequenced material came from central memory CD4+ T cells from blood.

The CDR3 region is CASSQVSGDNEQFF. For the CDR3, the DNA is TGCGCCAGCAGCCAAGTTAGCGGGGACAATGAGCAGTTCTTC. The chain couples TRBV4-3 to TRBJ2-1; 8 nucleotides match TRBD2. The germline V gene encodes CDR1 LGHNA and CDR2 YSLEER. CDR3 size: 14 residues. Germline trimming cut 1 base from V and 5 bases from J; bases unmatched to any gene: 1.